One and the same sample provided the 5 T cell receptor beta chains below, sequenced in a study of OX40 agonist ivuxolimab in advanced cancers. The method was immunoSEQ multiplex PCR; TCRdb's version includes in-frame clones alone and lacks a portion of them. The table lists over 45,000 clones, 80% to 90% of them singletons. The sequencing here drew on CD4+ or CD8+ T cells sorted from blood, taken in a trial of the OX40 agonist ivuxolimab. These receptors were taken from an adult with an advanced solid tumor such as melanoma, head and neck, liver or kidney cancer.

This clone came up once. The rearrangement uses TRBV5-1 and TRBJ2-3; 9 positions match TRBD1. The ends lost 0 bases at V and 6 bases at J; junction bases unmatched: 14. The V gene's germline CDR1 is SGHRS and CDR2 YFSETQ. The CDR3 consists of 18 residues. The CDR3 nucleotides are TGCGCCAGCAGCTTGGTGGGCACAGGGGGCGAGGTTTTGGATACGCAGTATTTT. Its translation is CASSLVGTGGEVLDTQYF.

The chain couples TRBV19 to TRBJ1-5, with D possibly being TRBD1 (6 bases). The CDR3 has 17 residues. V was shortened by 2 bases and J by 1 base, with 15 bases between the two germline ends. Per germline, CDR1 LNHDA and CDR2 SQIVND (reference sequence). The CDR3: CASSIWGGQGSNQPQHF. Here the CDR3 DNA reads TGTGCCAGTAGTATATGGGGGGGGCAGGGGAGCAATCAGCCCCAGCATTTT.

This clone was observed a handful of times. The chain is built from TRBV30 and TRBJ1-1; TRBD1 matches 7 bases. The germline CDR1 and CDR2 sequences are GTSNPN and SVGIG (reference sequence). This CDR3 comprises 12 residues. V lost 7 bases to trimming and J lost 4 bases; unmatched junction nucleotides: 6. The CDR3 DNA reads TGTGCCTACGACAGGGAAGCCACTGAAGCTTTCTTT. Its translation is CAYDREATEAFF. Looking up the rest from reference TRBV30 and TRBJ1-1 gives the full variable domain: SQTIHQWPATLVQPVGSPLSLECTVEGTSNPNLYWYRQAAGRGLQLLFYSVGIGQISSEVPQNLSASRPQDRQFILSSKKLLLSDSGFYLCAYDREATEAFFGQGTRLTVV.

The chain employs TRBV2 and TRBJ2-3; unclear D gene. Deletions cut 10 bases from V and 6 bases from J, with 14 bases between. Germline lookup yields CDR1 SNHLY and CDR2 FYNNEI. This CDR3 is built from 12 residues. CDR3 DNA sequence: TGTGCCATCCTCCGCACTCGGGATACGCAGTATTTT. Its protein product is CAILRTRDTQYF.

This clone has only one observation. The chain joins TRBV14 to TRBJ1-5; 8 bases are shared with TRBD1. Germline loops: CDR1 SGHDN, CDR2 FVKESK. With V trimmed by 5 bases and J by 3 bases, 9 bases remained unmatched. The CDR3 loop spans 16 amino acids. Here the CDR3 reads CASSFGDRRINQPQHF. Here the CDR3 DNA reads TGTGCCAGCAGCTTTGGGGACAGGCGAATCAATCAGCCCCAGCATTTT.